A selection of T cell receptor beta chains follows, all from one sample in a study of blood T cell repertoires in COVID-19. Profiling relied on immunoSEQ multiplex PCR, and the TCRdb table lists in-frame clones only, not all of them. The sample has around 330,000 clones, 89% seen once. Sequencing was carried out using PBMCs or T cells enriched from blood (not recorded which). Source of these receptors: a woman aged 40 to 50 who had recovered from COVID-19. The CDR3 runs from the conserved cysteine through the conserved F or W. Each record gives: V gene, J gene, CDR3 protein.

V gene: TRBV29-1; J gene: TRBJ1-1; CDR3 protein: CSVDPPSGTEAFF
V gene: TRBV7-9; J gene: TRBJ1-6; CDR3 protein: CASSPPGADNSPLHF
V gene: TRBV6-5; J gene: TRBJ1-5; CDR3 protein: CASSPRGNQPQHF
V gene: TRBV16; J gene: TRBJ1-4; CDR3 protein: CASRGARGAPNEKLFF
V gene: TRBV28; J gene: TRBJ1-2; CDR3 protein: CASRIGAAGYTF
V gene: TRBV7-6; J gene: TRBJ1-6; CDR3 protein: CASSSGYNSPLHF
V gene: TRBV7-8; J gene: TRBJ2-3; CDR3 protein: CASRTNWGGPTDTQYF
V gene: TRBV5-4; J gene: TRBJ2-5; CDR3 protein: CASSFRGGRETQYF
V gene: TRBV24-1; J gene: TRBJ2-1; CDR3 protein: CATSKANEQFF
V gene: TRBV12-5; J gene: TRBJ1-1; CDR3 protein: CASGQGVTEAFF